The 17 T cell receptor beta chains reported below all come from one sample, sequenced in a study of T-cell memory formation after mild COVID-19. TCRdb independently ran MiXCR on the 5' RACE reads; one entry per CDR3 protein. The sample includes 200,000 to 300,000 distinct CDR3 sequences, around 17% of them seen just once. The sample was PBMCs or a T cell subset sorted from them (not recorded which). The receptors derive from a man younger than 35 who had mild COVID-19 (a few samples of this study predate the infection). Cell type and time point are not known.

This clonotype turned up a few times. J is TRBJ2-1 and V is TRBV7-2, with 7 nucleotides matching TRBD2. The CDR3 runs to 13 residues. With V trimmed by 7 bases and J by 6 bases, 6 bases remained unmatched. The V gene's germline CDR1 is SGHTA and CDR2 FQGNSA. CDR3 nucleotide sequence: TGTGCCAGCACCCGGGGGGTAAGCAATGAGCAGTTCTTC. It is translated as CASTRGVSNEQFF.

V gene TRBV2 combines with J gene TRBJ1-6, with D perhaps matching TRBD1 (5 bases). This CDR3 has 12 amino acids. From germline, CDR1 is SNHLY and CDR2 FYNNEI. The V end lost 2 bases, the J end lost 13 bases, and 9 bases lay between the germline ends. In DNA, the CDR3 is TGTGCCAGCAGTGAAATGGGGGGGCCCCTCCACTTT. Translated, it gives CASSEMGGPLHF.

This clonotype was counted only a few times. The rearrangement uses TRBV4-3 and TRBJ1-1; maybe TRBD1 (5 bases). The CDR3 extends over 15 amino acids. The germline CDR1 and CDR2 sequences are LGHNA and YSLEER. Trimming left V 0 bases short and J 2 bases short, with 10 bases between. For the CDR3, the DNA is TGCGCCAGCAGCCAAGATGGTGGGGACAACACTGAAGCTTTCTTT. It yields the protein CASSQDGGDNTEAFF.

In its sample, this clonotype was seen a few times. The chain uses TRBV7-2 and TRBJ2-5, with TRBD1 identical over 10 bases. Trimming cost V 3 bases and J 7 bases; bases outside gene matches: 5. This CDR3 has 14 residues. Germline V lookup: CDR1 SGHTA, CDR2 FQGNSA. The CDR3 coding sequence is TGTGCCAGCAGCTTGGGACAGGGGATGGGGACCCAGTACTTC. Its protein is CASSLGQGMGTQYF.

This sequence joins TRBV5-1 and TRBJ2-2; D is unresolved. V dropped 3 bases and J dropped 3 bases, with 12 bases sitting between them. CDR1 is SGHRS, CDR2 YFSETQ, per germline. The CDR3 covers 15 residues. CDR3: CASSWSGQHTGELFF. DNA for the CDR3: TGCGCCAGCAGCTGGTCCGGGCAGCACACCGGGGAGCTGTTTTTT.

This clonotype was found a few times. This sequence joins TRBV5-1 and TRBJ2-2; D is perhaps TRBD1 (5 bases). Trimming pared 5 bases from V and 3 bases from J, leaving 17 bases between. Germline CDR1 SGHRS, CDR2 YFSETQ. CDR3 length: 16 residues. The CDR3 coding sequence is TGCGCCAGCAGTCTTTTCATAGGGGCAGACACCGGGGAGCTGTTTTTT. Encoded protein: CASSLFIGADTGELFF.

The gene calls are TRBV12-3 or TRBV12-4 and TRBJ2-7; TRBD1 matches 7 bases. The CDR3 runs to 14 residues. The ends lost 7 bases at V and 3 bases at J; junction bases unmatched: 9. CDR3 residues: CASTRGQYFYEQYF. CDR3 coding DNA: TGTGCCAGCACCCGGGGACAGTACTTCTACGAGCAGTACTTC.

The chain links TRBV7-9 to TRBJ2-7; 10 nucleotides agree with TRBD1. V shed 5 bases, J shed 5 bases, and the junction held 6 bases outside the gene matches. The CDR3 contains 14 residues. Germline loops: CDR1 SEHNR, CDR2 FQNEAQ (reference sequence). CDR3 loop: CASSRGQGLHEQYV. The CDR3, as DNA: TGTGCCAGCAGCCGGGGACAGGGGCTGCACGAGCAGTACGTC.

This clonotype was picked up a small number of times. CDR3 in amino acids: CASSHELRGSYTDTQYF. The DNA for the CDR3 is TGTGCCAGCAGCCACGAATTAAGGGGGAGCTACACAGATACGCAGTATTTT. The chain is built from TRBV12-3 or TRBV12-4 and TRBJ2-3, with D maybe TRBD1 (6 bases). V was cut by 6 bases and J by 2 bases, with 21 bases left in between. The CDR3 covers 17 residues.

This clonotype has a handful of counts. This chain connects TRBV29-1 to TRBJ2-5, with 12 bases fitting TRBD2. The junction had 6 bases not matched to a gene; V was cut back by 6 bases and J by 1 base. CDR1 is SQVTM and CDR2 is ANQGSEA in the germline V gene. The CDR3 contains 15 residues. The CDR3 region is CSVGGLAGRQETQYF. The CDR3 nucleotides read TGCAGCGTGGGGGGACTAGCGGGCCGCCAAGAGACCCAGTACTTC.

The chain links TRBV11-2 to TRBJ2-5, with D uncertain. Trimming removed 1 base from V and 2 bases from J, with 11 bases in between. The CDR3 spans 15 residues. Looked up from germline, CDR1 is SGHAT and CDR2 is FQNNGV. The CDR3 DNA sequence: TGTGCCAGCAGCTTAGGAGACTGGCTTCAAGAGACCCAGTACTTC. It yields the protein CASSLGDWLQETQYF. The full variable domain, rest sourced from reference TRBV11-2 and TRBJ2-5, is EAGVAQSPRYKIIEKRQSVAFWCNPISGHATLYWYQQILGQGPKLLIQFQNNGVVDDSQLPKDRFSAERLKGVDSTLKIQPAKLEDSAVYLCASSLGDWLQETQYFGPGTRLLVL.

This clonotype has at least ten counts. This chain uses TRBV7-2 with TRBJ2-5, with 7 bases lining up with TRBD1. V was pared by 1 base and J by 5 bases, with 4 bases of the junction left unmatched. The CDR3 loop spans 14 amino acids. Germline CDR1 and CDR2: SGHTA and FQGNSA. The DNA of the CDR3 is TGTGCCAGCAGCTTAGGGGCAGGGGGTGAGACCCAGTACTTC. It is translated as CASSLGAGGETQYF.

There are a few counts of this clonotype. This chain joins TRBV4-3 and TRBJ1-5; no firm D call. The CDR3 is made up of 14 amino acids. Trimming cost V 1 base and J 4 bases, with 8 bases left between them. Germline CDR1 and CDR2: LGHNA and YSLEER. The CDR3 DNA is TGCGCCAGCAGCCAAGTGGCAAGTAATCAGCCCCAGCATTTT. It encodes CASSQVASNQPQHF.

In its sample, this clonotype was seen a few times. This chain links TRBV4-1 with TRBJ2-1; D might be TRBD1 (5 bases). The germline V gene has CDR1 MGHRA and CDR2 YSYEKL. The CDR3 totals 16 residues. The V end lost 5 bases, the J end lost 2 bases, and 16 bases lay between the germline ends. CDR3 region: CASSFLGLLAYNEQFF. CDR3 nucleotide sequence: TGCGCCAGCAGCTTCCTGGGGCTGTTGGCCTACAATGAGCAGTTCTTC.

Only a few counts were recorded for this clonotype. The chain joins TRBV21-1 to TRBJ1-2; the table assigns TRBD1, which was not confirmed against the DNA. TRBV21-1 is shown as a pseudogene. The CDR3 length is 16 residues. Written as DNA, the CDR3 is TGTGCCAGCAGCAAGGGGCCAGACTGTCAGAACTATGGCTACACCTTC. It yields the protein CASSKGPDCQNYGYTF.

This clonotype was seen only a few times. The junction departs from germline at one end; a sequencing error may be responsible. The CDR3 DNA reads as TGTGCCAGCAGTAACTCCGGGACTAGCGGTCTCTCAGATACGCAGTATTTT. It codes for CASSNSGTSGLSDTQYF. The V call is TRBV6-2 or TRBV6-3, the J call TRBJ2-3, with 11 bases matching TRBD2. The CDR3 loop spans 17 amino acids. Germline CDR1 MNHEY, CDR2 SVGEGT.

The genes are TRBV5-5 and TRBJ2-3, with D tentatively TRBD1 or TRBD2 (6 bases each). Germline assignment: CDR1 SGHKS and CDR2 YYEKEE (reference sequence). The CDR3 runs 15 residues. Trimming took off 3 bases at V and 3 bases at J, with 14 bases between the two ends. The CDR3 bases are TGTGCCAGCAGCTCGGAGGGGGTTGGGACAGATACGCAGTATTTT. Its translation is CASSSEGVGTDTQYF.